The present entry profiles one TCR beta chain with its context. What it binds is unknown. TCRdb ran MiXCR on the reads and lists one entry per CDR3 protein. The sample carries roughly 570,000 distinct CDR3 sequences, 40% recorded once. This record belongs to a study of T cell repertoires in cytomegalovirus infection. Study-level findings and limits: The study identified carriers of CMV plus the relevant HLA from cumulative public TCR beta family frequency. The ex vivo response showed dominance by HLA-C-restricted CMV-specific TCR beta clonotypes.

V was pared by 5 bases and J by 5 bases, with 17 bases of the junction left unmatched. This CDR3 is built from 16 residues. CDR1 is DFQATT and CDR2 is SNEGSKA in the germline V gene (reference sequence). The material was cultured PBMCs, obtained from culture after CMV antigen stimulation. The clonotype was recovered from a human donor in good health (CMV status not recorded). Some clones in this sample may be carry-over from other donors' samples. The chain employs TRBV20-1 and TRBJ1-2; TRBD1 matches 7 bases. The CDR3 coding sequence is TGCAGTGCTGCGGGTTCGGTCGAGGACAGGCCTTATGGCTACACCTTC. As protein: CSAAGSVEDRPYGYTF.